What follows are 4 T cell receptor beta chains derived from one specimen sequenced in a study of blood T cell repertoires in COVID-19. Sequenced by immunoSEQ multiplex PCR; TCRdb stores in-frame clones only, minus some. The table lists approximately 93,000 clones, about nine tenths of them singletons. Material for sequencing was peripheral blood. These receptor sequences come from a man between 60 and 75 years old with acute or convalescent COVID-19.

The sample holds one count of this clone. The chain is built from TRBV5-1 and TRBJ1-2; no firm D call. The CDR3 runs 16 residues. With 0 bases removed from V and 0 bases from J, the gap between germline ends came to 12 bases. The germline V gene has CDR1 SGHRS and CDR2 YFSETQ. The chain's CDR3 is CASSLEAGIPNYGYTF. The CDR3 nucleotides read TGCGCCAGCAGCTTGGAAGCGGGAATCCCTAACTATGGCTACACCTTC.

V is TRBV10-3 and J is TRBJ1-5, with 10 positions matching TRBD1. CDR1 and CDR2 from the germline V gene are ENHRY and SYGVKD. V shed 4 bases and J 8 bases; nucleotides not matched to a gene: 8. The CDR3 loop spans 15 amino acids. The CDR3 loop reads CAISGDRGPLEPQHF. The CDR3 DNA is TGTGCCATCAGTGGAGACAGGGGGCCCCTTGAGCCCCAGCATTTT.

The CDR3 nucleotides read TGCGCCAGCAGCTTGGCGGGTCAGCCCCAGCATTTT. Its protein product is CASSLAGQPQHF. The chain recombines TRBV5-1 with TRBJ1-5, with no clear D. The V and J ends lost 0 bases and 6 bases respectively, with 4 bases between them. The CDR3 spans 12 residues. From germline, CDR1 is SGHRS and CDR2 YFSETQ.

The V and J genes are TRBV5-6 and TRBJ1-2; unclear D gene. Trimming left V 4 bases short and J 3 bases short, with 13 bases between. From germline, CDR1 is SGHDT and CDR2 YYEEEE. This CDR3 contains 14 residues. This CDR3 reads CASSPQREYYGYTF. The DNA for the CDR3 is TGTGCCAGCAGCCCACAGAGAGAGTACTATGGCTACACCTTC.